This T cell receptor (beta chain) stems from a study of response to subunit inactivated influenza vaccine. With regard to this clonotype: The DNA is omitted, as the CDR3 cannot be located on it reliably, and the CDR3 follows TCRdb's listing.

From its first to its last residue, the CDR3 has 14 amino acids. TCRdb used MiXCR to reprocess the RT-PCR reads, holding one entry per CDR3 protein. The sample has roughly 190,000 distinct CDR3 sequences, about an eighth seen once. The same data also contributed to another study, on T cells expressing NK-cell markers. This second study notes: The authors made TCR beta cDNA libraries by 5'RACE template switching. This switching added a universal primer site and UMIs.

The source was CD8+ T cells sorted from PBMCs, collected roughly 13 days after vaccination. The chain combines TRBV21-1 with TRBJ2-7. TRBV21-1 corresponds to a pseudogene. The receptor comes from a man aged 45 to 65 who received an inactivated influenza vaccine. This CDR3 reads CASSFGRGSYEQYF.